Listed below are T cell receptor beta chains from one sample, sequenced in a study of blood T cell repertoires in COVID-19. Sequenced by immunoSEQ multiplex PCR; TCRdb stores in-frame clones only, minus some. The table records roughly 200,000 clones, more than 80% of them present only once. Sequenced: peripheral blood. These receptors were collected from a man in his fifties with acute or convalescent COVID-19. The CDR3 runs from the conserved cysteine through the conserved F or W. D genes are given only for firm matches. Only part of the rows carry a size: once, few, many, or a class if the clone is expanded.

J	size	V	D	DNA	CDR3
TRBJ1-5	NA	TRBV29-1	NA	TGCAGCGTTCTAATAAGCAATCAGCCCCAGCATTTT	CSVLISNQPQHF
TRBJ2-5	NA	TRBV7-9	NA	TGTGCCAGCAGCTCCCCCGGGTGGTACCAAGAGACCCAGTACTTC	CASSSPGWYQETQYF
TRBJ1-1	NA	TRBV5-1	TRBD1	TGCGCCAGCAGCACACAACCGGGACAGGGGAACACTGAAGCTTTCTTT	CASSTQPGQGNTEAFF
TRBJ2-3	NA	TRBV9	NA	TGTGCCAGCAGCGTATCAGGGATTACAGATACGCAGTATTTT	CASSVSGITDTQYF
TRBJ2-1	NA	TRBV13	NA	TGTGCCAGCAGCTTAGGGGGCCTGCCTGGGGCTGAGCAGTTCTTC	CASSLGGLPGAEQFF
TRBJ2-1	NA	TRBV10-3	TRBD1	TGTGCCATCAGTGGGCAGGGGGCGGGTGAGCAGTTCTTC	CAISGQGAGEQFF
TRBJ1-5	NA	TRBV12-3/TRBV12-4	TRBD1	TGTGCCAGCAGTACAGGGGGCAATCAGCCCCAGCATTTT	CASSTGGNQPQHF
TRBJ1-4	NA	TRBV5-8	TRBD1	TGTGCCAGCAGCTTGGGACAGGGCTCGTTGGCTAATGAAAAACTGTTTTTT	CASSLGQGSLANEKLFF
TRBJ2-3	NA	TRBV19	NA	TGTGCCAGTATGTGGCAAGATACGCAGTATTTT	CASMWQDTQYF
TRBJ2-2	NA	TRBV19	NA	TGTGCCAGTAGTCTCTCCTTTGAGGGGAACACCGGGGAGCTGTTTTTT	CASSLSFEGNTGELFF
TRBJ2-7	NA	TRBV5-5	NA	TGTGCCAGCAGCTTAATTGACACCCCGCCCTACGAGCAGTACTTC	CASSLIDTPPYEQYF
TRBJ2-6	NA	TRBV19	NA	TGTGCCAGTAGTACCCCGTTTACCAGCTCTGGGGCCAACGTCCTGACTTTC	CASSTPFTSSGANVLTF
TRBJ2-7	few	TRBV6-5	NA	TGTGCCAGCCCTCCATCAGGAACCCCCTACGAGCAGTACTTC	CASPPSGTPYEQYF
TRBJ2-5	NA	TRBV5-4	TRBD2	TGTGCCAGCAGCCCGACATTTAGCGGGAGTTATGAGACCCAGTACTTC	CASSPTFSGSYETQYF
TRBJ2-4	NA	TRBV7-3	TRBD1	TGTGCCAGCAGCCCCACGGGACAGTTAGCCAAAAACATTCAGTACTTC	CASSPTGQLAKNIQYF
TRBJ1-2	NA	TRBV7-9	NA	TGTGCCAGCAGCCCAGGTGGGGGCAACTATGGCTACACCTTC	CASSPGGGNYGYTF
TRBJ2-3	once	TRBV6-2/TRBV6-3	NA	TGTGCCAGCAGTTACAGGCAGGGCACAGATACGCAGTATTTT	CASSYRQGTDTQYF
TRBJ2-7	NA	TRBV7-9	TRBD1	TGTGCCAGCAGCCCAAGGACAGGGGCCTACGAGCAGTACTTC	CASSPRTGAYEQYF
TRBJ2-1	NA	TRBV6-6	TRBD2	TGTGCCAGCAGTCGAAACCCAGGACTAGCGGGGTACAATGAGCAGTTCTTC	CASSRNPGLAGYNEQFF
TRBJ2-1	NA	TRBV20-1	NA	TGCAGTGCTAGTCGCCGGGGGAACTACAATGAGCAGTTCTTC	CSASRRGNYNEQFF
TRBJ2-6	NA	TRBV19	NA	TGTGCCAGTAGTATCGAGGGTGGGGCCAACGTCCTGACTTTC	CASSIEGGANVLTF
TRBJ2-5	NA	TRBV18	TRBD2	TGTGCCAGCTCACCAATAGCCTGGGAGGGTCAAGAGACCCAGTACTTC	CASSPIAWEGQETQYF
TRBJ1-3	NA	TRBV2	NA	TGTGCCAGCAGCCTTCGCGGGGCTGGAAACACCATATATTTT	CASSLRGAGNTIYF
TRBJ1-1	once	TRBV7-2	NA	TGTGCCAGCAGCAAGGGACAATGGAACACTGAAGCTTTCTTT	CASSKGQWNTEAFF
TRBJ1-1	once	TRBV5-1	NA	TGCGCCAGCAGCTTGAATAGGCAGCGCGAAGCTTTCTTT	CASSLNRQREAFF
TRBJ1-2	NA	TRBV4-3	NA	TGCGCCAGCAGCCCCTCTAGCGGGAGTTCGTACGGCTACACCTTC	CASSPSSGSSYGYTF
TRBJ1-2	NA	TRBV24-1	NA	TGTGCCACCAGTGATTCTCGGGGCGGGAGCTATGGCTACACCTTC	CATSDSRGGSYGYTF
TRBJ1-5	NA	TRBV5-5	NA	TGTGCCAGCAGCTTTGGAGGATATAGGCCCCAGCATTTT	CASSFGGYRPQHF
TRBJ1-1	few	TRBV19	TRBD1	TGTGCCAGTAACTACGACAGGGTTTGGGGCACTGAAGCTTTCTTT	CASNYDRVWGTEAFF
TRBJ2-2	NA	TRBV6-5	NA	TGTGCCAGCGGCCTGGACTTTGCCGGTACCGGGGAGCTGTTTTTT	CASGLDFAGTGELFF
TRBJ2-6	few	TRBV29-1	NA	TGCAGCGTGCTACAGGGCTCTGGGGCCAACGTCCTGACTTTC	CSVLQGSGANVLTF
TRBJ1-6	NA	TRBV28	NA	TGTGCCAGCAGTACAACAGGGCTGGGGAATTCACCCCTCCACTTT	CASSTTGLGNSPLHF
TRBJ2-5	few	TRBV29-1	TRBD1	TGCAGCGTTGAACCCTCGACAGGGGGCCCCTCAACCCAGTACTTC	CSVEPSTGGPSTQYF
TRBJ2-7	NA	TRBV2	TRBD1	TGTGCCAGCAGGGAGGACAGGGCGACCGAGCAGTACTTC	CASREDRATEQYF
TRBJ1-3	NA	TRBV6-5	NA	TGTGCCAGCAGTATCTTGGGAGGCTCTGGAAACACCATATATTTT	CASSILGGSGNTIYF
TRBJ2-5	NA	TRBV11-2	NA	TGTGCCAGCAGCTTGGAGGTGGGAGAGACCCAGTACTTC	CASSLEVGETQYF
TRBJ1-5	NA	TRBV4-2	TRBD1	TGTGCCAGCAGCCAAGGGGACAGGGACCATCAGCCCCAGCATTTT	CASSQGDRDHQPQHF
TRBJ2-7	NA	TRBV19	TRBD2	TGTGCCAGTAGTCGTCCGAGACTAGCGGGAGTTTACGAGCAGTACTTC	CASSRPRLAGVYEQYF
TRBJ1-1	NA	TRBV6-4	NA	TGTGCCAGCAGCCAAGACAGGTTGAACACTGAAGCTTTCTTT	CASSQDRLNTEAFF
TRBJ1-5	NA	TRBV19	NA	TGTGCCAGTAGTCGTATGCAACACAATCAGCCCCAGCATTTT	CASSRMQHNQPQHF
TRBJ2-2	NA	TRBV15	NA	TGTGCCACCAGCAGAGATCCCGAGGGGAGGTCCTCGAACACCGGGGAGCTGTTTTTT	CATSRDPEGRSSNTGELFF